This T cell receptor (beta chain) was observed in a study of cytomegalovirus exposure and HLA in healthy donors. The study's findings and limits: The tendency of first-cohort TCR clusters to co-occur in the roughly 130 validation repertoires was the finding of a later analysis. The study flagged roughly 160 TCR beta chains as cytomegalovirus-associated. Three of the chains that were CMV-associated were confirmed in vitro to be specific for CMV antigens.

A remark on this clone: Antigen specificity is unknown.

Separation from the approximately 710-subject first cohort characterized the roughly 130-subject validation cohort, to which the donors belonged. Per germline, CDR1 MGHRA and CDR2 YSYEKL. V gave up 5 bases and J gave up 0 bases; unmatched junction bases: 2. The CDR3 length is 14 residues. Assay used: immunoSEQ multiplex PCR; TCRdb lists only in-frame clones, some missing. The table has 250,000 to 350,000 clones, about nine tenths seen once. J is TRBJ2-7 and V is TRBV4-1; 9 bases align to TRBD1. The receptor was derived from a woman between 18 and 29 years old in good health and CMV-seronegative. The material sequenced was PBMCs. Here the CDR3 DNA reads TGCGCCAGCAGCAGGACAGGGGACTCCTACGAGCAGTACTTC. Translating it yields CASSRTGDSYEQYF.